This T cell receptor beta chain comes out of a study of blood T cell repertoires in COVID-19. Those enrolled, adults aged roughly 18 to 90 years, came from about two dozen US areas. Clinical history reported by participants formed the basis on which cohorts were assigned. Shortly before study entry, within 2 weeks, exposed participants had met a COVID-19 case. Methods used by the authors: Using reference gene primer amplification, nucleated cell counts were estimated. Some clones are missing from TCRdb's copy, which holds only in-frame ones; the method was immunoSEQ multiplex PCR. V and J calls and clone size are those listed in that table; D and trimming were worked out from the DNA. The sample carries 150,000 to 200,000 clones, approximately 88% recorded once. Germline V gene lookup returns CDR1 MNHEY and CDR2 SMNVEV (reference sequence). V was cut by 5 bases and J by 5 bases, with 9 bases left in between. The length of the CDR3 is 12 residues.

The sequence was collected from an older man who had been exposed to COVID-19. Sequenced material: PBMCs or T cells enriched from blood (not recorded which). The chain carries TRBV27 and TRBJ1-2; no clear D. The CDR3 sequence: CASSPRLYGYTF. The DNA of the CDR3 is TGTGCCAGCAGTCCGAGACTGTATGGCTACACCTTC.